This TCR beta chain was sequenced in a study of CD8+ T cells in alopecia areata (dated by TCRdb to 2016 to 2018). Regarding the research as a whole: Treated patients were enrolled in an open-label pilot trial of oral tofacitinib at 5 to 10 mg twice daily for moderate-to-severe alopecia areata. Tofacitinib was administered for 6 to 18 months, and 6 months of follow-up off drug were then conducted to assess delayed response and recurrence. To study T cell clonal expansion in alopecia areata, the researchers applied high-throughput TCRbeta sequencing to both the C3H/HeJ mouse model and human patients. Scalp tissue and sorted CD4+ and CD8+ peripheral blood T cells from patchy and totalis/universalis alopecia areata patients and from healthy controls were covered by human TCRbeta sequencing. Tofacitinib-treated patients had biopsies at baseline and at 4 and 24 weeks of treatment, with a later scalp biopsy in several patients. Clonality in the scalp was compared among normal scalp (n=4), patchy alopecia areata scalp (n=8), and alopecia totalis/universalis scalp (n=8). RNA was obtained with the PAXgene miRNA kit for fixed scalp, the miRNeasy kit for PBMCs, and the RNeasy kit for mouse skin. Amplification of TCRbeta CDR3 regions was done by immunoSEQ multiplex PCR using 35 Vbeta forward primers and 13 Jbeta reverse primers.

Including the terminal cysteine and phenylalanine, the CDR3 comprises 11 residues. The retained sequence is limited to the CDR3, 33 bases, with the frame set at the first base. V loses 4 bases, J loses 1 base, and the germline ends lie 4 bases apart. For CDR1 and CDR2, the germline V gene (reference sequence) lists GTSNPN and SVGIG. About this clone itself: It lacks a known antigen. Nothing much larger sits one base from this clone, and base qualities are not available.

The time point label, read with the paper, signifies: baseline before oral tofacitinib. Lesional scalp punch biopsies and peripheral blood were collected from alopecia areata patients. PBMCs were separated by density centrifugation and stained for CD3, CD4 and CD8, after which CD4+ and CD8+ T cells were sorted on a FACSAria. Library preparation employed the immunoSEQ multiplex PCR assay. RNA was extracted from all samples and reverse transcribed into cDNA, which served as template for TCR sequencing. First-strand cDNA was synthesized with SuperScript III using a 2:1 mix of oligo-dT and random hexamers. A synthetic immune receptor repertoire was used to measure amplification bias, and any remaining bias was corrected computationally. Turning to the authors' computational methods: After raw reads were preprocessed to remove errors, the CDR3 was defined following IMGT conventions as running from the conserved cysteine to phenylalanine. Clonality was computed as 1 minus the Shannon entropy, with the entropy normalized by log2 of the number of productive unique TCRs. Whether scalp clones were CD4 or CD8 was inferred by matching scalp TCRbeta sequences against CD4 and CD8 repertoires sorted from blood. What TCRdb holds here is the immuneACCESS table cut down to in-frame rearrangements. Part of the clones is not present; checked against another copy, under half of the missing clones reflect an unresolved V gene, and the others are unexplained. For V, J and clone size, that table is used; D and trimming come from the DNA. The sample contains tens of thousands of clones, roughly 57% of them found a single time. The leading ten clones occupy under 20% of the sample.

The investigation overall reported the following: Unlike mouse skin, which is dominated by gammadelta T cells, normal human skin has resident alphabeta T cells that are also sequenced, and this complicates analysis of the scalp TCR repertoire. Shared TCR sequences between patients were less evident than in mice, which may be partly attributable to HLA diversity in the patient population. Lesional scalp, especially in alopecia totalis/universalis, showed higher clonality and more expanded CD8+ clones than normal scalp, suggesting antigenic drive.

The chain uses TRBV30 and TRBJ1-1; a confident D gene designation cannot be given. The specimen was CD8+ T cells sorted from blood, collected at week 0. This clonotype was sampled from a human donor with alopecia areata. The CDR3 region: CAWIKNTEAFF. The DNA sequence is given as TGTGCCTGGATCAAGAACACTGAAGCTTTCTTT.